The clone carrying this T cell receptor (beta chain) was recorded many times. Alpha- and beta-chain coverage of first-strand cDNA came from TRAV- and TRBV-specific primers. TCRs were amplified for approximately 21 PCR cycles with a constant-region primer and V-primer adapter. Using its own MiXCR run on the reads, TCRdb lists one record per CDR3 protein. The data contain tens of thousands of distinct CDR3 sequences, roughly a tenth of them singletons. As for time point: before trial treatment. The data belong to a study of low-dose radiotherapy and immunotherapy resistance in tumors. Study-level information: A total of 13 Gy over 26 weeks was given to Cohort 2 as 1 Gy per fraction every two weeks. Cyclophosphamide was given intravenously at 200 mg/m2 every two weeks, and each dose came one day before radiation and immunotherapy.

V shed 3 bases, J shed 7 bases, and the junction held 7 bases outside the gene matches. This CDR3 is built from 14 residues. CDR1 is LNHDA and CDR2 is SQIVND in the germline V gene (reference sequence). The specimen was PBMCs, collected before treatment. The genes are TRBV19 and TRBJ2-7; TRBD1 agrees at 9 bases. The receptor was isolated from a male donor with prostate cancer. CDR3 nucleotides: TGTGCCAGTAGTATTGGGACAGGGAGTTGGGAGCAGTACTTC. As protein: CASSIGTGSWEQYF.